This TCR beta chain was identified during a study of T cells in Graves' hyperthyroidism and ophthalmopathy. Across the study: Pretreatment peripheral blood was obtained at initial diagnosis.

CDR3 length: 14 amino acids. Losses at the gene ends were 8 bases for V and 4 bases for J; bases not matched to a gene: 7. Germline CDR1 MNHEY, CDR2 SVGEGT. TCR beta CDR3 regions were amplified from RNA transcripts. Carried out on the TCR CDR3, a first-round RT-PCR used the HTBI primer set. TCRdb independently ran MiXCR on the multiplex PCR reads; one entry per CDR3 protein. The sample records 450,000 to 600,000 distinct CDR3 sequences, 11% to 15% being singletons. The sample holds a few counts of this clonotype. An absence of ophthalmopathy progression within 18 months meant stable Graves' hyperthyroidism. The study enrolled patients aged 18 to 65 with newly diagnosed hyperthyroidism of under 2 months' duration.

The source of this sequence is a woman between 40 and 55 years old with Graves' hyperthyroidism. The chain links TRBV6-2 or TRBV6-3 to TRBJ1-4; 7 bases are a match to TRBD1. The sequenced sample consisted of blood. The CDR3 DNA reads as TGTGCCAGCTTCTCGGACAGGAGTAATGAAAAACTGTTTTTT. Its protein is CASFSDRSNEKLFF.